The entry below describes one T cell receptor beta chain. Sequenced by immunoSEQ multiplex PCR; TCRdb stores in-frame clones only, minus some. The sample shows around 33,000 clones, 80% of them seen only once. This entry is derived from a study of PD-1 blockade in mismatch repair-deficient tumors. V lost 5 bases and J lost 6; bases outside the gene matches: 4. CDR3 length equals 15 residues. CDR1 SGHTA and CDR2 FQGTGA come from the germline V gene. The rearrangement links TRBV7-3 to TRBJ2-1; 13 positions agree with TRBD2. This receptor was identified in an adult with mismatch repair-deficient cancer. The sequencing here drew on PBMCs, taken roughly 6 weeks after starting pembrolizumab. The CDR3 protein is CASSQGLAGTNEQFF. DNA of the CDR3: TGTGCCAGCAGCCAGGGACTAGCGGGGACCAATGAGCAGTTCTTC.